The 27 T cell receptor beta chains reported below all come from one sample, sequenced in a study of blood T cell repertoires in COVID-19. Sequencing was performed with immunoSEQ multiplex PCR; in TCRdb, only in-frame clones are kept and a portion is missing. The profile shows under 400,000 clones, 87% of them singletons. The material sequenced was PBMCs or T cells enriched from blood (not recorded which). These TCRs come from a man aged 35-49 years in a cohort exposed to, infected with or recovered from COVID-19 (not recorded which).

V is TRBV24-1 and J is TRBJ2-1, with 11 bases lining up with TRBD2. V was pared by 3 bases and J by 4 bases, with 7 bases of the junction left unmatched. There are 17 residues in the CDR3. Germline CDR1 and CDR2: KGHDR and SFDVKD. This chain's CDR3 is CATSDGRLAGKYNEQFF. The CDR3, as DNA: TGTGCCACCAGTGATGGGAGACTAGCGGGGAAGTACAATGAGCAGTTCTTC.

Only one count was recorded for this clone. The CDR3 DNA reads as TGTGCCAGCAGCGCAATTAGCGGGAGTTTTGGTGAGCAGTTCTTC. Residues: CASSAISGSFGEQFF. V usage is TRBV7-6 and J usage is TRBJ2-1; 9 positions agree with TRBD2. Trimming cost V 5 bases and J 9 bases; bases outside gene matches: 11. Germline values: CDR1 SGHVS, CDR2 FNYEAQ. The CDR3 has 15 amino acids.

The chain employs TRBV23-1 and TRBJ2-7, with 11 bases identical to TRBD1. TRBV23-1 is an ORF; its function is uncertain. The V segment lost 4 bases and the J segment 3 bases; nucleotides outside the gene matches: 23. The CDR3 length is 21 residues. As DNA, the CDR3 is TGCGCCAGCAGTCCCTGTCAGGATCCCCGGGACAGGGGGGGGTTTTTCTACGAGCAGTACTTC. Translated: CASSPCQDPRDRGGFFYEQYF.

The rearrangement links TRBV21-1 to TRBJ1-5; the table's D call, TRBD1, was not checked against the DNA. TRBV21-1 is a known pseudogene. CDR3 length: 15 residues. The CDR3 loop reads CASNRDRDSNQPQHF. The CDR3 DNA is TGTGCCAGCAACCGGGACAGGGATAGCAATCAGCCCCAGCATTTT.

The chain links TRBV27 to TRBJ2-7; TRBD2 agrees at 8 bases. The CDR3 has 19 residues. Unmatched junction bases numbered 13, after V lost 0 bases and J lost 0 bases. Germline V gene lookup returns CDR1 MNHEY and CDR2 SMNVEV (reference sequence). In nucleotides, the CDR3 is TGTGCCAGCAGTTTATCGGGGGCTCCGGGACTAGGTGTCTCCTACGAGCAGTACTTC. This gives the protein CASSLSGAPGLGVSYEQYF.

The gene calls are TRBV29-1 and TRBJ1-1; D might be TRBD1 (5 bases). This CDR3 spans 13 amino acids. Per the germline V gene, CDR1 is SQVTM and CDR2 is ANQGSEA. The ends were cut back, 6 bases at V and 1 base at J, with 12 bases in the middle. CDR3 nucleotides: TGCAGCGTGGATGACAGCCCGAACACTGAAGCTTTCTTT. This sequence encodes CSVDDSPNTEAFF.

Notes on this clone: Within the sample, other DNA sequences also encode this same CDR3. V and J are TRBV18 and TRBJ1-1; D not resolved. V was cut by 0 bases and J by 1 base, with 3 bases left in between. There are 13 residues in the CDR3. Germline lookup yields CDR1 KGHSH and CDR2 LQKENI. The CDR3 DNA follows: TGTGCCAGCTCACCACCCAGGAACACTGAAGCTTTCTTT. It translates to CASSPPRNTEAFF.

The chain uses TRBV2 and TRBJ2-1, with 9 bases matching TRBD2. Germline CDR1 is SNHLY and CDR2 is FYNNEI. The CDR3 spans 14 residues. V lost 6 bases, J lost 2 bases, and 2 bases stayed unmatched. CDR3 DNA: TGTGCCAGCAGGCTAGCGGGGCCCTACAATGAGCAGTTCTTC. It codes for CASRLAGPYNEQFF.

V and J are TRBV28 and TRBJ2-3; D is unresolved. Germline V lookup: CDR1 MDHEN, CDR2 SYDVKM. This CDR3 region has 11 residues. Trimming took off 5 bases at V and 9 bases at J, with 9 bases between the two ends. The CDR3 reads CASSSGDTQYF. CDR3 DNA: TGTGCCAGCAGTAGTGGAGACACGCAGTATTTT.

The CDR3 loop reads CASITDRPGELFF. The CDR3 coding sequence is TGTGCCAGCATTACGGACAGGCCCGGGGAGCTGTTTTTT. The rearrangement joins TRBV6-5 to TRBJ2-2; 7 nucleotides align to TRBD1. Germline loops: CDR1 MNHEY, CDR2 SVGAGI. V lost 7 bases to trimming and J lost 6 bases; unmatched junction nucleotides: 5. The CDR3 is made up of 13 amino acids.

As DNA, the CDR3 is TGTGCCAGCCGGGATGACCGAGTGGCAGATACGCAGTATTTT. Translation: CASRDDRVADTQYF. J is TRBJ2-3 and V is TRBV3-1 (or the pseudogene TRBV3-2); maybe TRBD2 (5 bases). The V gene's germline CDR1 is LGHDT and CDR2 YNNKEL (reference sequence). This CDR3 has 14 residues. V lost 8 bases and J 4 bases, leaving 16 bases between the germline ends.

This rearrangement joins TRBV28 to TRBJ2-3; 12 nucleotides align to TRBD2. Germline values: CDR1 MDHEN, CDR2 SYDVKM. The CDR3 contains 17 residues. Trimming cost V 5 bases and J 4 bases; bases outside gene matches: 10. The DNA of the CDR3 is TGTGCCAGCAGTCGAGAGACTAGCGGGAGAGTCCCAGATACGCAGTATTTT. This translates into CASSRETSGRVPDTQYF.

The V and J genes are TRBV7-2 and TRBJ2-5; TRBD1 matches at 8 bases. Per the germline V gene, CDR1 is SGHTA and CDR2 is FQGNSA. The ends lost 5 bases at V and 7 bases at J; junction bases unmatched: 9. The CDR3 sequence is 14 residues long. CDR3 protein: CASSRGQGGATQYF. In DNA, the CDR3 is TGTGCCAGCAGCCGCGGACAGGGCGGGGCGACCCAGTACTTC.

J is TRBJ2-5 and V is TRBV2; TRBD2 aligns across 14 bases. The CDR3 has 17 residues. V lost 6 bases to trimming and J lost 6 bases; unmatched junction nucleotides: 12. Germline-derived CDR1 and CDR2 are SNHLY and FYNNEI. The CDR3 DNA sequence: TGTGCCAGCAGCTTAGGGGGGACTAGCGGGAGTCGGAAGACCCAGTACTTC. Its translation is CASSLGGTSGSRKTQYF.

The CDR3, as DNA: TGCGCCAGCAGCTTGGATGGCGGGGGAGGGGGCAATGAGCAGTTCTTC. This translates into CASSLDGGGGGNEQFF. This chain joins TRBV5-1 and TRBJ2-1, with a tentative D call TRBD2 (7 bases). Trimming took 0 bases from V and 6 from J, leaving 16 bases between them. Germline CDR1 reads SGHRS; CDR2 reads YFSETQ. The CDR3 is 16 residues long.

The V call is TRBV5-4, the J call TRBJ2-1, with TRBD2 matching 12 bases. J gave up 9 bases and V 0 bases, and 7 bases lay outside the gene matches. Germline V lookup: CDR1 SGHNT, CDR2 YYREEE (reference sequence). The length of the CDR3 is 16 residues. CDR3 loop: CASSLVGTSGLGEQFF. Written as DNA, the CDR3 is TGTGCCAGCAGCTTGGTCGGGACTAGCGGGTTGGGTGAGCAGTTCTTC.

The rearrangement joins TRBV11-2 to TRBJ2-1, with 7 positions matching TRBD2. Losses at the gene ends were 1 base for V and 4 bases for J; bases not matched to a gene: 10. Germline V lookup: CDR1 SGHAT, CDR2 FQNNGV. The CDR3 consists of 17 residues. The chain's CDR3 is CASSLVGGSLVYNEQFF. The CDR3 DNA is TGTGCCAGCAGCTTAGTGGGCGGGAGTCTGGTGTACAATGAGCAGTTCTTC.

This chain uses TRBV5-1 with TRBJ2-1; D call uncertain. The CDR3 covers 15 residues. V shed 0 bases and J shed 6 bases, with 13 bases lying between them. Germline CDR1 reads SGHRS; CDR2 reads YFSETQ. CDR3 protein: CASSLDPGRGNEQFF. The CDR3 nucleotides are TGCGCCAGCAGCTTGGATCCGGGTCGCGGCAATGAGCAGTTCTTC.

V is TRBV29-1 and J is TRBJ2-1; TRBD2 matches 8 bases. V lost 6 bases to trimming and J lost 9 bases; unmatched junction nucleotides: 13. CDR1 is SQVTM, CDR2 ANQGSEA, per germline. The CDR3 loop spans 14 amino acids. In nucleotides, the CDR3 is TGCAGCGTCCCGGGCGGTAGCGGGAAGGGTGAGCAGTTCTTC. It encodes CSVPGGSGKGEQFF.

The chain is built from TRBV5-4 and TRBJ2-4; 10 nucleotides agree with TRBD2. Germline lookup yields CDR1 SGHNT and CDR2 YYREEE (reference sequence). Trimming took 0 bases from V and 6 from J; bases not matched to a gene: 3. CDR3 length equals 15 residues. CDR3 sequence: CASSLALAGANIQYF. Here the CDR3 DNA reads TGTGCCAGCAGCTTGGCCCTAGCGGGAGCAAACATTCAGTACTTC.

V and J are TRBV6-2 or TRBV6-3 and TRBJ1-5, with 8 nucleotides matching TRBD1. The CDR3 runs 14 residues. Germline CDR1 MNHEY, CDR2 SVGEGT. V lost 6 bases and J lost 5; bases outside the gene matches: 6. The CDR3 protein is CASSRTGKHQPQHF. The CDR3 DNA follows: TGTGCCAGCAGCCGGACAGGGAAACATCAGCCCCAGCATTTT.

The V call is TRBV19, the J call TRBJ1-5, with D possibly matching TRBD1 (5 bases). Deletions cut 4 bases from V and 2 bases from J, with 12 bases between. This CDR3 comprises 15 residues. Germline CDR1 LNHDA, CDR2 SQIVND (reference sequence). CDR3 residues: CASSSPSGGNQPQHF. CDR3 in DNA: TGTGCCAGTAGTAGCCCTTCGGGGGGCAATCAGCCCCAGCATTTT.

This chain links TRBV6-1 with TRBJ2-2; 12 bases line up with TRBD2. J gave up 8 bases and V 2 bases, and 3 bases lay outside the gene matches. CDR3 length equals 15 residues. Germline CDR1 and CDR2: MNHNS and SASEGT. The CDR3 protein is CASSELAGGVGELFF. The CDR3 DNA reads as TGTGCCAGCAGTGAACTAGCGGGAGGGGTGGGGGAGCTGTTTTTT.

V is TRBV27 and J is TRBJ2-5; tentative D call: TRBD1 (5 bases). CDR1 MNHEY and CDR2 SMNVEV come from the germline V gene (reference sequence). This CDR3 spans 15 amino acids. V dropped 0 bases and J dropped 0 bases, with 8 bases sitting between them. The CDR3 protein is CASSLSATDQETQYF. In DNA, the CDR3 is TGTGCCAGCAGTTTATCGGCGACAGACCAAGAGACCCAGTACTTC.

The rearrangement joins TRBV6-5 to TRBJ2-2; D possibly corresponds to TRBD1 (5 bases). In germline, CDR1 is MNHEY, CDR2 SVGAGI. The V gene lost 5 bases and the J gene lost 7 bases, with 17 bases spanning the gap. The CDR3 is 15 residues long. The DNA of the CDR3 is TGTGCCAGCAGTCCCAGGGTGTTCGCAAGCGGGGAGCTGTTTTTT. Protein: CASSPRVFASGELFF.

The rearrangement joins TRBV9 to TRBJ2-7; TRBD1 aligns across 8 bases. The CDR3 is 13 residues long. From germline, CDR1 is SGDLS and CDR2 YYNGEE. Trimming cost V 3 bases and J 6 bases; bases outside gene matches: 5. The CDR3 loop reads CASSADRDGEQYF. The CDR3 DNA sequence: TGTGCCAGCAGCGCGGACAGGGATGGCGAGCAGTACTTC.

This chain uses TRBV18 with TRBJ2-1; possibly TRBD2 for D (5 bases). With 6 bases removed from V and 8 bases from J, the gap between germline ends came to 17 bases. CDR1 and CDR2 from the germline V gene are KGHSH and LQKENI. The CDR3 has 14 residues. The CDR3 loop is CASSELSSVDEQFF. In DNA form, the CDR3 reads TGTGCCAGCTCCGAATTGAGTAGCGTGGATGAGCAGTTCTTC.